The 8 T cell receptor beta chains below all came from one sample that was sequenced in a study of Ad26.COV2.S vaccination and SARS-CoV-2 variants. Measured with immunoSEQ multiplex PCR; TCRdb has only the in-frame clones, and not every one. The repertoire consists of 380,000 or so clones, with 83% occurring once and the leading ten covering about 8%. Treatment meaning: 15 to 20 received Ad26.COV2.S at low or high dose, single or two shots; several received placebo; per-sample allocation not given. After the first vaccine or placebo injection, samples were drawn on day 63. The sequencing here drew on peripheral blood, taken in a trial of Ad26.COV2.S vaccine versus placebo. The receptors come from a person between 18 and 65 years old who received the Ad26.COV2.S COVID-19 vaccine or a placebo.

V is TRBV19 and J is TRBJ1-5; D is undetermined. CDR3 size: 15 residues. Between the trimmed V and J ends, which lost 1 base and 1 base, there was a span of 8 bases. Germline V lookup: CDR1 LNHDA, CDR2 SQIVND (reference sequence). The CDR3 sequence: CASSIVAESNQPQHF. The DNA of the CDR3 is TGTGCCAGTAGTATAGTGGCGGAAAGCAATCAGCCCCAGCATTTT. Full variable domain (outside the CDR3, taken from reference TRBV19 and TRBJ1-5): DGGITQSPKYLFRKEGQNVTLSCEQNLNHDAMYWYRQDPGQGLRLIYYSQIVNDFQKGDIAEGYSVSREKKESFPLTVTSAQKNPTAFYLCASSIVAESNQPQHFGDGTRLSIL.

This chain links TRBV10-1 with TRBJ1-1, with TRBD1 matching 8 bases. V dropped 7 bases and J dropped 1; count of bases not matched to a gene: 5. The CDR3 covers 14 residues. Germline loops: CDR1 WNHNN, CDR2 SYGVQD (reference sequence). Written as DNA, the CDR3 is TGCGCCAGCACTCCAGGACAGGGGAACACTGAAGCTTTCTTT. This gives the protein CASTPGQGNTEAFF.

The V call is TRBV2, the J call TRBJ1-1; TRBD1 might be the D (5 bases). V was cut by 6 bases and J by 2 bases, with 16 bases left in between. CDR1 and CDR2 (germline): SNHLY, FYNNEI. This CDR3 contains 15 residues. In DNA form, the CDR3 reads TGTGCCAGCAGCTTAATTTGGGACGTTAACACTGAAGCTTTCTTT. Translating it yields CASSLIWDVNTEAFF. The full variable domain, completed using reference TRBV2 and TRBJ1-1, is EPEVTQTPSHQVTQMGQEVILRCVPISNHLYFYWYRQILGQKVEFLVSFYNNEISEKSEIFDDQFSVERPDGSNFTLKIRSTKLEDSAMYFCASSLIWDVNTEAFFGQGTRLTVV.

This clone was seen just once. V gene TRBV7-8 combines with J gene TRBJ1-1; weak D call: TRBD1 (6 bases). V lost 4 bases, J lost 0 bases, and 9 bases lay in between. The CDR3 is made up of 14 amino acids. The germline V gene encodes CDR1 SGHVS and CDR2 FQNEAQ. CDR3 in amino acids: CASSSTGLNTEAFF. The CDR3 DNA is TGTGCCAGCAGCTCGACAGGATTGAACACTGAAGCTTTCTTT.

The genes are TRBV7-3 and TRBJ2-7; 8 positions agree with TRBD2. Germline V gene sequence: CDR1 SGHTA, CDR2 FQGTGA. J was trimmed by 5 bases and V by 2 bases; bases with no gene match: 5. The CDR3 has 14 amino acids. CDR3 region: CASSLGGGLDEQYF. CDR3 bases: TGTGCCAGCAGCTTAGGCGGGGGGTTAGACGAGCAGTACTTC.

V usage is TRBV5-1 and J usage is TRBJ2-7, with D possibly being TRBD1 (5 bases). Deletions cut 7 bases from V and 4 bases from J, with 15 bases between. The CDR3 spans 13 residues. CDR1 and CDR2 from the germline V gene are SGHRS and YFSETQ. Here the CDR3 DNA reads TGCGCCAGCCGAGACCCCAGGGTGTACGAGCAGTACTTC. Protein product: CASRDPRVYEQYF. Based on the CDR3 plus reference TRBV5-1 and TRBJ2-7, the full variable domain is KAGVTQTPRYLIKTRGQQVTLSCSPISGHRSVSWYQQTPGQGLQFLFEYFSETQRNKGNFPGRFSGRQFSNSRSEMNVSTLELGDSALYLCASRDPRVYEQYFGPGTRLTVT.

The CDR3 is CAIREGAIAKNIQYF. The DNA of the CDR3 is TGTGCCATCCGTGAAGGGGCGATAGCCAAAAACATTCAGTACTTC. The chain couples TRBV15 to TRBJ2-4; weak D call: TRBD1 (5 bases). CDR3 size: 15 residues. Trimming removed 10 bases at V and 0 bases at J, with 16 bases between. Germline CDR1 is LNHNV and CDR2 is YYDKDF (reference sequence).

This sequence joins TRBV18 and TRBJ2-7, with 11 bases fitting TRBD1. CDR3 size: 16 residues. V lost 1 base to trimming and J lost 0 bases; unmatched junction nucleotides: 2. Germline lookup yields CDR1 KGHSH and CDR2 LQKENI. The CDR3 loop reads CASSPLGQGASYEQYF. Here the CDR3 DNA reads TGTGCCAGCTCACCACTAGGACAGGGGGCCTCCTACGAGCAGTACTTC.